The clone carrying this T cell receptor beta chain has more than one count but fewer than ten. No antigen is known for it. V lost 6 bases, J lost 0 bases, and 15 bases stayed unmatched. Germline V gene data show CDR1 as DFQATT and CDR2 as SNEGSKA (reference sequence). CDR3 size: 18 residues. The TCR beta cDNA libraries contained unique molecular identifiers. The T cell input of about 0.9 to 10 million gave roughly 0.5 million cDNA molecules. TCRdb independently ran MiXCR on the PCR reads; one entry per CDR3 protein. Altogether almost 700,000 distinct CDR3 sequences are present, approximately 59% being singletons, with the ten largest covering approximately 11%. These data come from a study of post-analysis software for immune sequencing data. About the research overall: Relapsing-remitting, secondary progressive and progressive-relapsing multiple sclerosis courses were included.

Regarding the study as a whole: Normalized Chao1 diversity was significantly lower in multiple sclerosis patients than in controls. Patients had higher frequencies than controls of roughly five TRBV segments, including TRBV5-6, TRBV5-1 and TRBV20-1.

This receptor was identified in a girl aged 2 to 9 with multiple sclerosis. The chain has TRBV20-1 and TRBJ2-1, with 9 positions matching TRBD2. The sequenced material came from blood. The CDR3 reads CSARRRLADSRSYNEQFF. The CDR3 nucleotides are TGCAGTGCCAGGAGGAGACTAGCGGACTCCCGCTCCTACAATGAGCAGTTCTTC.